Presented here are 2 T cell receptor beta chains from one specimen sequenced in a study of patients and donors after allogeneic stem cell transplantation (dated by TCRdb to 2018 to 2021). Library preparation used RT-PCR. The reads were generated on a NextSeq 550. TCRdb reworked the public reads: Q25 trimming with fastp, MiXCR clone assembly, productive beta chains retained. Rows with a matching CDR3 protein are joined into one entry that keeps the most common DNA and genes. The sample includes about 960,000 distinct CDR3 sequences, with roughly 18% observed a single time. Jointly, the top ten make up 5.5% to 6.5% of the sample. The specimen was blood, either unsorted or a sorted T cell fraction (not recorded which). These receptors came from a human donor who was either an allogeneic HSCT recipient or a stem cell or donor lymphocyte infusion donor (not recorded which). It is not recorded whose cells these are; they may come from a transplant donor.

CDR3 in amino acids: CASTQGANYGYTF. CDR3 bases: TGTGCCAGCACCCAGGGAGCTAACTATGGCTACACCTTC. The chain joins TRBV3-1 to TRBJ1-2, with a weak D call TRBD1 (5 bases). The germline gives CDR1 LGHDT, CDR2 YNNKEL (reference sequence). The CDR3 is made up of 13 amino acids. V gave up 7 bases and J gave up 0 bases, with 9 bases separating them.

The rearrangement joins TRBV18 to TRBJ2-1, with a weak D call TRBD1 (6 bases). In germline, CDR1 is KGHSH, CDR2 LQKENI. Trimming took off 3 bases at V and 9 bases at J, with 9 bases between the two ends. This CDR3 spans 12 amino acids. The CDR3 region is CASSPDSPEQFF. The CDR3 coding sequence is TGTGCCAGCTCACCGGACAGCCCTGAGCAGTTCTTC.